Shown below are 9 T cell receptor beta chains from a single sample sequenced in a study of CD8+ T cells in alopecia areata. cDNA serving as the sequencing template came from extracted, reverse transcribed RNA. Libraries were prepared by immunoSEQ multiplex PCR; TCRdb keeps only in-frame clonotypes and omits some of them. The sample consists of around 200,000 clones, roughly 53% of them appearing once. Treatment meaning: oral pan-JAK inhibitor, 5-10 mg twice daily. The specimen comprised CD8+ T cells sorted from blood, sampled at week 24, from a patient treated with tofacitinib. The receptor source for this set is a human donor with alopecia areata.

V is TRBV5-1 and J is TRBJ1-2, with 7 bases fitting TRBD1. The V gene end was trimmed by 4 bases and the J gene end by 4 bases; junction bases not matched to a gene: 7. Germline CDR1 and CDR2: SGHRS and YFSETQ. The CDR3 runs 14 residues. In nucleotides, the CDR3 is TGCGCCAGCAGCCCGGACAGGATATCCTATGGCTACACCTTC. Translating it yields CASSPDRISYGYTF.

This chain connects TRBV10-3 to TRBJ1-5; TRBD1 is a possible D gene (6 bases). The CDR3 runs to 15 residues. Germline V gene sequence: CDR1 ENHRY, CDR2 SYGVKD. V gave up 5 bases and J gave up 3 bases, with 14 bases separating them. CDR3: CAISPQGSFNQPQHF. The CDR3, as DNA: TGTGCCATCAGTCCCCAGGGGTCATTCAATCAGCCCCAGCATTTT.

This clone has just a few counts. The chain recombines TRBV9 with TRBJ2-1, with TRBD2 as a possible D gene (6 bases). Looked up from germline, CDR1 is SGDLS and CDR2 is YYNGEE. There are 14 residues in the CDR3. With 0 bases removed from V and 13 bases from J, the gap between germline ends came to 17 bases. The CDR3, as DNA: TGTGCCAGCAGCGTAGGGGACTTCCGTCCGTTACAGTTCTTC. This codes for CASSVGDFRPLQFF. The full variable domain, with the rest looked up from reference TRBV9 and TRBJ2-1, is DSGVTQTPKHLITATGQRVTLRCSPRSGDLSVYWYQQSLDQGLQFLIQYYNGEERAKGNILERFSAQQFPDLHSELNLSSLELGDSALYFCASSVGDFRPLQFFGPGTRLTVL.

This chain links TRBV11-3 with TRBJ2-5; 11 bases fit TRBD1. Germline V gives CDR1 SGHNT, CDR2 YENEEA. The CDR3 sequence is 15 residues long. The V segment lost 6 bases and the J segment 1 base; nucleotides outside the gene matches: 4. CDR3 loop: CASRPGQGAQETQYF. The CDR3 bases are TGTGCCAGCAGACCCGGACAGGGGGCCCAAGAGACCCAGTACTTC.

The DNA of the CDR3 is TGTGCCAGCAGCCAAGACCAGGGGCTGAACACTGAAGCTTTCTTT. As protein: CASSQDQGLNTEAFF. The gene calls are TRBV14 and TRBJ1-1; a weak D match, TRBD1 (6 bases). Germline V gives CDR1 SGHDN, CDR2 FVKESK. The CDR3 covers 15 residues. V was shortened by 0 bases and J by 0 bases, with 8 bases between the two germline ends.

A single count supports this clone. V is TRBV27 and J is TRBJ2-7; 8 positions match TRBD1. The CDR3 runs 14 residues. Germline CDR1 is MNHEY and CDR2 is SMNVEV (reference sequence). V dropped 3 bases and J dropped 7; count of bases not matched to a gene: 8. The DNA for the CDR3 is TGTGCCAGCAGTTTGGACAGGGTGGTGGGGGAGCAGTACTTC. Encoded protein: CASSLDRVVGEQYF.

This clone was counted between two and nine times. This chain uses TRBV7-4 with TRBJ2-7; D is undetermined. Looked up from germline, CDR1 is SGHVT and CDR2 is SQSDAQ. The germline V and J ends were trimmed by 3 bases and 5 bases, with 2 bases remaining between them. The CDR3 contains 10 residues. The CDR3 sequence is CASSLDEQYF. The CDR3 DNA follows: TGTGCCAGCAGCTTGGACGAGCAGTACTTC. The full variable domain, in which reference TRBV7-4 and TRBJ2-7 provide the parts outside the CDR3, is GAGVSQSPRYKVAKRGRDVALRCDSISGHVTLYWYRQTLGQGSEVLTYSQSDAQRDKSGRPSGRFSAERPERSVSTLKIQRTEQGDSAVYLCASSLDEQYFGPGTRLTVT.

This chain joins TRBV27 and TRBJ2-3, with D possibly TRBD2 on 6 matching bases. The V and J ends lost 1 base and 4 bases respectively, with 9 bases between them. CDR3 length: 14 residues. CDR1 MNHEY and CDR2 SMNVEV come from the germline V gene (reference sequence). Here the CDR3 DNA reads TGTGCCAGCAGTTTATTTGGCGGGGCAGATACGCAGTATTTT. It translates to CASSLFGGADTQYF.

The CDR3 bases are TGTGCTAGTGGCCCCTCTGACAGGCTTTCCAATCAGCCCCAGCATTTT. It translates to CASGPSDRLSNQPQHF. The rearrangement joins TRBV12-5 to TRBJ1-5; TRBD1 might be the D (6 bases). V was shortened by 6 bases and J by 3 bases, with 18 bases between the two germline ends. The germline CDR1 and CDR2 sequences are LGHNT and FRNRAP. CDR3 length equals 16 residues.